A selection of T cell receptor beta chains follows, all from one sample in a study of cytomegalovirus exposure and HLA in healthy donors. Sequencing was performed with immunoSEQ multiplex PCR; in TCRdb, only in-frame clones are kept and a portion is missing. The sample has 150,000 to 180,000 clones, 86% seen once. The sample consisted of PBMCs. All receptors derive from a man aged 18-30 years in good health and CMV-seropositive. Each CDR3 is given with its conserved first and last residue. A D gene is named only where the DNA matches it firmly. Expanded clones are given a class, and other clones once, few, many or no size at all.

clone_size | d_call | j_call | v_call | cdr3_nt | cdr3_aa
NA | TRBD1 | TRBJ2-7 | TRBV19 | TGTGCCAGTAGTGTCGACAGGGCCAGATCCTACGAGCAGTACTTC | CASSVDRARSYEQYF
NA | NA | TRBJ2-7 | TRBV6-5 | TGTGCCAGCAGTTCCCAGGGGGGCGAGCAGTACTTC | CASSSQGGEQYF
NA | NA | TRBJ2-7 | TRBV7-8 | TGTGCCAGCAGCTTAGAGGCAGGGGTTGACTACGAGCAGTACTTC | CASSLEAGVDYEQYF
NA | TRBD2 | TRBJ2-3 | TRBV10-3 | TGTGCCATCAGCCCAAGCGGGGTTGGCACAGATACGCAGTATTTT | CAISPSGVGTDTQYF
NA | TRBD1 | TRBJ1-2 | TRBV6-5 | TGTGCCAGCAGTTTGCGGACAGGGAACTATGGCTACACCTTC | CASSLRTGNYGYTF
NA | TRBD2 | TRBJ2-3 | TRBV4-2 | TGTGCCAGCAGCCAAGATTTACCGGGAGGGGGGGATACGCAGTATTTT | CASSQDLPGGGDTQYF
NA | NA | TRBJ1-2 | TRBV7-6 | TGTGCCAGCAGCTTATTCGAAGCGGCCGTAGTAGGAGCTAACTATGGCTACACCTTC | CASSLFEAAVVGANYGYTF
NA | TRBD2 | TRBJ2-5 | TRBV10-3 | TGTGCCACCCGGACTAGCGGGAGGAGGTCCCAAGAGACCCAGTACTTC | CATRTSGRRSQETQYF
once | TRBD1 | TRBJ2-7 | TRBV19 | TGTGCCAGTAGCGGAACCGGGACAGGGGTCCGATGGGAGCAGTACTTC | CASSGTGTGVRWEQYF
NA | NA | TRBJ2-7 | TRBV7-9 | TGTGCCAGCAGCTTCGGACAGCCTTCCTACGAGCAGTACTTC | CASSFGQPSYEQYF
NA | NA | TRBJ2-7 | TRBV4-1 | TGCGCCAGCGCCCCGGGACTCCTTGGCCACGAGCAGTACTTC | CASAPGLLGHEQYF
NA | TRBD2 | TRBJ2-3 | TRBV7-6 | TGTGCCAGCAGCCAATGGACTAGCGGGAGGACAGATACGCAGTATTTT | CASSQWTSGRTDTQYF
NA | NA | TRBJ2-5 | TRBV6-6 | TGTGCCAGCAGTTATGAGGGCGGCGAGACCCAGTACTTC | CASSYEGGETQYF
once | NA | TRBJ1-3 | TRBV15 | TGTGCCACCAGCAGGAGCCCAATGGGTCTGAGACAGGTCTCTGGAAACACCATATATTTT | CATSRSPMGLRQVSGNTIYF
NA | TRBD1 | TRBJ1-1 | TRBV5-1 | TGCGCCAGCAGCTCGGACAGGGGGCTGGCTTTCTTT | CASSSDRGLAFF
NA | NA | TRBJ1-3 | TRBV5-6 | TGTGCCAGCAGCTTGTCAGGAAACACCATATATTTT | CASSLSGNTIYF
once | NA | TRBJ1-2 | TRBV6-5 | TGTGCCAGCAGTTACTCATCAGGGAACGGCTACACCTTC | CASSYSSGNGYTF
NA | NA | TRBJ1-1 | TRBV7-8 | TGTGCCAGCAGCCCTACCCCGACAGGAAGGGAGACTGAAGCTTTCTTT | CASSPTPTGRETEAFF
NA | TRBD1 | TRBJ2-7 | TRBV14 | TGTGCCAGCAGCCGGACCGGGACAGGGAGGTACGAGCAGTACTTC | CASSRTGTGRYEQYF
NA | TRBD2 | TRBJ2-3 | TRBV7-2 | TGTGCCAGCAGCCCCATTAGCGGGGGGGCCTCAGGTACGCAGTATTTT | CASSPISGGASGTQYF
NA | TRBD1 | TRBJ1-3 | TRBV6-5 | TGTGCCAGCAGCCCGGCGACAGGGGGCGGAAACACCATATATTTT | CASSPATGGGNTIYF
NA | TRBD2 | TRBJ2-5 | TRBV5-1 | TGCGCCAGCAGCCCCTGGACTAGCGGGCCTCGTCAAGAGACCCAGTACTTC | CASSPWTSGPRQETQYF
NA | NA | TRBJ1-2 | TRBV7-3 | TGTGCCAGCAGCTTAACTTCGTCGGGGGCTAACTATGGCTACACCTTC | CASSLTSSGANYGYTF
NA | TRBD1 | TRBJ2-1 | TRBV5-1 | TGCGCCAGCAGCCCTACAGGGGTGGGAGTGACCCCCTACAATGAGCAGTTCTTC | CASSPTGVGVTPYNEQFF
NA | TRBD1 | TRBJ1-3 | TRBV7-9 | TGTGCCAGCAGCTTCATGGTGAGGGGGCGAATCTCTGGAAACACCATATATTTT | CASSFMVRGRISGNTIYF
NA | NA | TRBJ2-5 | TRBV5-1 | TGCGCCAGCAGCCTCGCGGACAGTACCGGAGAGACCCAGTACTTC | CASSLADSTGETQYF
few | NA | TRBJ1-2 | TRBV27 | TGTGCCAGCAGCGGGGGAGGGCTTAACTATGGCTACACCTTC | CASSGGGLNYGYTF
NA | TRBD1 | TRBJ2-7 | TRBV5-4 | TGTGCCAGCAGCTTGGCACAGGGGGCGGGCTACGAGCAGTACTTC | CASSLAQGAGYEQYF
few | NA | TRBJ1-2 | TRBV18 | TGTGCCAGCTCGAAGGGGACAATCTATGGCTACACCTTC | CASSKGTIYGYTF
NA | NA | TRBJ1-2 | TRBV7-6 | TGTGCCAGCAGCTTAGCGTTCGGGGGGAATGGCTACACCTTC | CASSLAFGGNGYTF
few | TRBD2 | TRBJ2-7 | TRBV7-3 | TGTGCCAGCAGCTTAAGCGGGAGGGCCTCCTACGAGCAGTACTTC | CASSLSGRASYEQYF
NA | TRBD1 | TRBJ1-2 | TRBV6-5 | TGTGCCAGCAGTTACGCATGGACAGGGGTGGGGTATGGCTACACCTTC | CASSYAWTGVGYGYTF
NA | NA | TRBJ2-7 | TRBV27 | TGTGCCAGCACCTCGGGCAGGGGCTACGAGCAGTACTTC | CASTSGRGYEQYF
NA | NA | TRBJ1-3 | TRBV7-7 | TGTGCCAGCAGCTTAGGGCGGATCTCTGGAAACACCATATATTTT | CASSLGRISGNTIYF
few | NA | TRBJ2-3 | TRBV1 | TGCACCAGCAGCCTCCCACTAGCGGTTAGCACAGATACGCAGTATTTT | CTSSLPLAVSTDTQYF
NA | NA | TRBJ2-1 | TRBV7-6 | TGTGCCAGCAGTCGTCAGGGATTCGAGCAGTTCTTC | CASSRQGFEQFF
NA | NA | TRBJ2-3 | TRBV2 | TGTGCCAGCAGTGCCCAGGGCGGCACAGATACGCAGTATTTT | CASSAQGGTDTQYF
once | NA | TRBJ2-1 | TRBV6-5 | TGTGCCAGCAGTTATAGGGGAAGTAGCTCCTACAATGAGCAGTTCTTC | CASSYRGSSSYNEQFF
NA | TRBD1 | TRBJ2-7 | TRBV27 | TGTGCCAGCAGTTTACTGGGACAGGGGGCCTCCTACGAGCAGTACTTC | CASSLLGQGASYEQYF
NA | NA | TRBJ1-2 | TRBV5-5 | TGTGCCAGCAGTCCTCTGGACAGATATGGCTACACCTTC | CASSPLDRYGYTF
NA | NA | TRBJ1-3 | TRBV29-1 | TGCAGCGTTGAAGATCTAGGCAGGGGACATGCTGGAAACACCATATATTTT | CSVEDLGRGHAGNTIYF
once | NA | TRBJ1-6 | TRBV5-5 | TGTGCCAGCAGCCTGGCGAACCGCCGCGATAATTCACCCCTCCACTTT | CASSLANRRDNSPLHF
NA | TRBD2 | TRBJ2-2 | TRBV6-4 | TGTGCCAGCAGTGCTAGCGGGGAGGCCGGGGAGCTGTTTTTT | CASSASGEAGELFF
NA | NA | TRBJ2-7 | TRBV7-6 | TGTGCCAGCGCAGACAGGCGCTCCTACGAGCAGTACTTC | CASADRRSYEQYF
NA | NA | TRBJ2-3 | TRBV9 | TGTGCCAGCAGCGAGTGGGGGCGAGCGGGAAGCACAGATACGCAGTATTTT | CASSEWGRAGSTDTQYF
NA | NA | TRBJ2-6 | TRBV6-1 | TGTGCCAGCAGTGACGGGTACTCTGGGGCCAACGTCCTGACTTTC | CASSDGYSGANVLTF
once | TRBD1 | TRBJ2-6 | TRBV13 | TGTGCCAGCAGCTTAGAAGGGACAGGGACCAACGTCCTGACTTTC | CASSLEGTGTNVLTF
NA | NA | TRBJ1-6 | TRBV7-9 | TGTGCCAGCAGTTTAGGGGACACCTATAATTCACCCCTCCACTTT | CASSLGDTYNSPLHF
NA | TRBD2 | TRBJ2-1 | TRBV27 | TGTGCCAGCAGTCCCCGACTAGCGGGTACGAATGAGCAGTTCTTC | CASSPRLAGTNEQFF
few | NA | TRBJ2-7 | TRBV11-2 | TGTGCCAGCAGCTGGGCGGGGACCTACGAGCAGTACTTC | CASSWAGTYEQYF
NA | NA | TRBJ2-2 | TRBV6-5 | TGTGCCAGCACCTCGGGGAGATCGAACACCGGGGAGCTGTTTTTT | CASTSGRSNTGELFF
once | TRBD1 | TRBJ1-4 | TRBV7-9 | TGTGCCAGCAGCTTAGCGGGACAGAGAGAAAAACTGTTTTTT | CASSLAGQREKLFF
NA | NA | TRBJ2-7 | TRBV7-8 | TGTGCCAGCAGCTTATCATCCAGGTACGAGCAGTACTTC | CASSLSSRYEQYF
NA | NA | TRBJ1-3 | TRBV9 | TGTGCCAGCAGCGTAGAGGGAGACGGGAACACCATATATTTT | CASSVEGDGNTIYF
NA | NA | TRBJ1-1 | TRBV6-5 | TGTGCCAGCAGCTATGACCCTAGGTCCGGAGCTTTCTTT | CASSYDPRSGAFF
NA | TRBD2 | TRBJ2-5 | TRBV9 | TGTGCCAGCAGCGTAGCTTCTAGCGGGAGGGGGGAGACCCAGTACTTC | CASSVASSGRGETQYF
once | TRBD2 | TRBJ2-1 | TRBV5-1 | TGCGCCAGCAGCTTTAGCGGGGACGCCTACAATGAGCAGTTCTTC | CASSFSGDAYNEQFF
once | NA | TRBJ1-2 | TRBV5-6 | TGTGCCAGCAGGCTCTGGGGGGGGCGCTCCCATGGCTACACCTTC | CASRLWGGRSHGYTF
NA | NA | TRBJ2-1 | TRBV7-3 | TGTGCCAGCAGCTCCTTAGCGTCGAGCTCCTACAATGAGCAGTTCTTC | CASSSLASSSYNEQFF